The clone carrying this T cell receptor (beta chain) showed up just a few times. Its antigen is currently unknown. This sample stems from a study of OX40 agonist ivuxolimab in advanced cancers. Study in general: Ivuxolimab is an agonistic anti-OX40 (CD134) antibody, and patients were treated with it. The mean age was about 57 years, ranging from about 20 to 79, with over 70% of participants male. Three patients showed partial responses: one hepatocellular carcinoma and two cutaneous melanoma cases.

Study findings and constraints: Clones of CD4+ and CD8+ blood T cells grew by week 6 at doses of 0.1 to 3.0 mg/kg.

The V gene end was trimmed by 4 bases and the J gene end by 3 bases; junction bases not matched to a gene: 5. The CDR3 extends over 14 amino acids. Germline CDR1 is SGHAT and CDR2 is FQNNGV. Produced via immunoSEQ multiplex PCR; TCRdb's table is partial and in-frame only. Of around 37,000 clones in the sample, roughly 79% were seen once. The chain is built from TRBV11-2 and TRBJ2-7; 8 nucleotides match TRBD1. The TCR was taken from an adult with an advanced solid tumor such as melanoma, head and neck, liver or kidney cancer. Sequenced here: CD4+ or CD8+ T cells sorted from blood, sampled in a trial of the OX40 agonist ivuxolimab. CDR3: CASSYGDRGYEQYF. The CDR3 coding sequence is TGTGCCAGCAGCTATGGAGACAGGGGCTACGAGCAGTACTTC.